This T cell receptor beta chain was sequenced for a study of cytomegalovirus exposure and HLA in healthy donors. Overall study: For the approximately 420 genotyped donors, over 80% fell within the Caucasian-associated ancestry cluster. Notes on the study in general: There were several of the most significant clusters that appeared linked to common viral pathogens in a later analysis.

In the PCR, 60 Vbeta and 13 Jbeta primers were used. Clones were read by immunoSEQ multiplex PCR, and TCRdb kept only the in-frame ones, dropping some. The sample shows roughly 130,000 clones, approximately 80% of them seen only once. V lost 3 bases and J 4 bases, leaving 8 bases between the germline ends. The CDR3 extends over 13 amino acids. Germline CDR1 and CDR2: SGHVS and FQNEAQ. Remarks on this clone: What it binds is not known.

V and J are TRBV7-8 and TRBJ2-3; D is ambiguous. Sequencing used PBMCs. The receptor's source is a woman in her thirties or forties in good health and CMV-seronegative. CDR3 region: CASSFRFSDTQYF. In DNA, the CDR3 is TGTGCCAGCAGCTTTAGATTCTCAGATACGCAGTATTTT.